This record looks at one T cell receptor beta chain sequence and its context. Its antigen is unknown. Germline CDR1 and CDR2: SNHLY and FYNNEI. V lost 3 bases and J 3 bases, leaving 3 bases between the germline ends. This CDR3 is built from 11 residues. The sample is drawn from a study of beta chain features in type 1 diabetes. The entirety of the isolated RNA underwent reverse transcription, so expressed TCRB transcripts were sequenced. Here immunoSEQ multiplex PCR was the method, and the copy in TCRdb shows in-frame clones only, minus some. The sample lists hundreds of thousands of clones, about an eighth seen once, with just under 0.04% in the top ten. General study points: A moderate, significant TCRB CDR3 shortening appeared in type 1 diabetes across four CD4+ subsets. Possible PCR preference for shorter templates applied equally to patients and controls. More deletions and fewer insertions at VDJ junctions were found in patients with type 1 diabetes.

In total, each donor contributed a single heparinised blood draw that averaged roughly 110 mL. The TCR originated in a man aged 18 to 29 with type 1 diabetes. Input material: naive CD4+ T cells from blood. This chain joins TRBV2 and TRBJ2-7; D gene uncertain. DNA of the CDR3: TGTGCCAGCAGTGACGTCTACGAGCAGTACTTC. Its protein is CASSDVYEQYF.